What follows are 24 T cell receptor beta chains derived from one specimen sequenced in a study of blood T cell repertoires in COVID-19. Profiling relied on immunoSEQ multiplex PCR, and the TCRdb table lists in-frame clones only, not all of them. This table has fewer than 60,000 clones, 75% to 90% appearing once. The sequenced sample was peripheral blood. These receptors originate from a human donor with active COVID-19. The donor label of this sample is uncertain.

This rearrangement joins TRBV19 to TRBJ1-1; D call uncertain. The ends were cut back, 1 base at V and 11 bases at J, with 14 bases in the middle. The V gene's germline CDR1 is LNHDA and CDR2 SQIVND (reference sequence). The CDR3 sequence is 13 residues long. CDR3 loop: CASSIVAAPIAFF. For the CDR3, the DNA is TGTGCCAGTAGTATAGTGGCGGCCCCGATTGCTTTCTTT.

The gene calls are TRBV5-1 and TRBJ2-7, with D possibly TRBD2 on 7 matching bases. Trimming shortened V by 0 bases and J by 2 bases, and 9 bases separated the two germline ends. Germline V lookup: CDR1 SGHRS, CDR2 YFSETQ. The length of the CDR3 is 14 residues. For the CDR3, the DNA is TGCGCCAGCAGCTTGGCGGGGGGCACCTACGAGCAGTACTTC. Residues: CASSLAGGTYEQYF.

The V call is TRBV27, the J call TRBJ2-7; 12 bases are a match to TRBD2. The CDR3 is 16 amino acids. Germline V lookup: CDR1 MNHEY, CDR2 SMNVEV (reference sequence). The V and J ends lost 6 bases and 4 bases, in that order; junction bases with no gene match: 10. The CDR3 protein is CASSPRTSGKLYEQYF. As DNA, the CDR3 is TGTGCCAGCAGCCCTAGGACTAGCGGGAAACTTTACGAGCAGTACTTC.

This chain connects TRBV2 to TRBJ1-2; 9 bases map to TRBD1. This CDR3 is 15 amino acids long. The ends lost 8 bases at V and 4 bases at J; junction bases unmatched: 11. Germline values: CDR1 SNHLY, CDR2 FYNNEI. The DNA of the CDR3 is TGTGCCAGCGGCGCCGGGACAGGGTACGGCTATGGCTACACCTTC. Protein product: CASGAGTGYGYGYTF. The entire variable domain, with the rest obtained from reference TRBV2 and TRBJ1-2, is as follows: EPEVTQTPSHQVTQMGQEVILRCVPISNHLYFYWYRQILGQKVEFLVSFYNNEISEKSEIFDDQFSVERPDGSNFTLKIRSTKLEDSAMYFCASGAGTGYGYGYTFGSGTRLTVV.

This chain links TRBV29-1 with TRBJ1-1; tentatively, D is TRBD1 (6 bases). CDR1 and CDR2 from the germline V gene are SQVTM and ANQGSEA. CDR3 size: 13 residues. V lost 1 base, J lost 10 bases, and 16 bases lay in between. The CDR3 DNA reads as TGCAGCGTTGAAGGAAGCACAGGGCGAGGAGCTTTCTTT. This encodes CSVEGSTGRGAFF. Full variable domain (remainder filled in from reference TRBV29-1 and TRBJ1-1): SAVISQKPSRDICQRGTSLTIQCQVDSQVTMMFWYRQQPGQSLTLIATANQGSEATYESGFVIDKFPISRPNLTFSTLTVSNMSPEDSSIYLCSVEGSTGRGAFFGQGTRLTVV.

The rearrangement uses TRBV28 and TRBJ1-4; no clear D. The CDR3 has 18 residues. Germline V gene data show CDR1 as MDHEN and CDR2 as SYDVKM. V lost 5 bases to trimming and J lost 0 bases, with 19 bases between them. The CDR3 DNA is TGTGCCAGCAGTCCCCCCCGAAGCGAAATTCCAACTAATGAAAAACTGTTTTTT. Translating gives CASSPPRSEIPTNEKLFF.

The rearrangement uses TRBV10-3 and TRBJ2-1; 7 bases are a match to TRBD1. The germline V gene encodes CDR1 ENHRY and CDR2 SYGVKD. V lost 3 bases, J lost 0 bases, and 5 bases stayed unmatched. The CDR3 totals 16 residues. DNA for the CDR3: TGTGCCATCAGTGATGGGACAGTAAGCTCCTACAATGAGCAGTTCTTC. It encodes CAISDGTVSSYNEQFF.

This sequence joins TRBV3-1 (or the pseudogene TRBV3-2) and TRBJ2-7; 7 nucleotides match TRBD2. The ends lost 0 bases at V and 2 bases at J; junction bases unmatched: 10. The germline CDR1 and CDR2 sequences are LGHDT and YNNKEL (reference sequence). CDR3 length: 17 residues. The CDR3 region is CASSQDGGRGVPYEQYF. The CDR3 nucleotides are TGTGCCAGCAGCCAAGATGGAGGTCGGGGGGTCCCCTACGAGCAGTACTTC.

The chain has TRBV9 and TRBJ2-1; 7 positions match TRBD1. After removal of 10 bases from V and 3 bases from J, the junction contained 10 bases not matched to a gene. CDR1 SGDLS and CDR2 YYNGEE come from the germline V gene. This CDR3 has 14 residues. CDR3 residues: CASTGAHGYNEQFF. The CDR3 DNA follows: TGTGCCTCAACAGGGGCCCATGGCTACAATGAGCAGTTCTTC.

This CDR3 reads CASMKGHQLGGYTF. For the CDR3, the DNA is TGTGCCAGCATGAAGGGACACCAACTCGGTGGCTACACCTTC. The V gene is TRBV6-6, the J gene TRBJ1-2; D might be TRBD1 (6 bases). The V end was cut by 7 bases, the J end by 7 bases, with 19 bases between. Germline values: CDR1 MNHNY, CDR2 SVGAGI (reference sequence). The CDR3 contains 14 residues.

In its sample, this clone was seen a few times. V is TRBV19 and J is TRBJ1-1; D might be TRBD1 (6 bases). Germline lookup yields CDR1 LNHDA and CDR2 SQIVND (reference sequence). The CDR3 length is 18 residues. Trimming took off 5 bases at V and 5 bases at J, with 27 bases between the two ends. The CDR3 here is CASSHRARTGWFGTEAFF. Written as DNA, the CDR3 is TGTGCCAGTAGTCATAGGGCGAGAACAGGGTGGTTTGGAACTGAAGCTTTCTTT.

The V and J genes are TRBV11-3 and TRBJ2-7, with 9 bases that match TRBD1. The CDR3 loop spans 14 amino acids. V was clipped by 4 bases and J by 5 bases; unmatched bases: 6. The germline CDR1 and CDR2 sequences are SGHNT and YENEEA. The CDR3 here is CASSSGTGSHEQYF. The CDR3 region has the DNA TGTGCCAGCAGCTCCGGGACAGGGAGCCACGAGCAGTACTTC.

This chain uses TRBV7-3 with TRBJ2-3; tentative D call: TRBD2 (5 bases). V gave up 4 bases and J gave up 8 bases, with 19 bases separating them. CDR1 and CDR2 from the germline V gene are SGHTA and FQGTGA. CDR3 length: 15 residues. The CDR3 spells CASSSSSLLSGTQYF. CDR3 DNA sequence: TGTGCCAGCAGCTCCTCTAGCTTACTGTCGGGTACGCAGTATTTT.

The J gene is TRBJ1-1, the V gene TRBV11-3; TRBD1 might be the D (5 bases). The V end was cut by 0 bases, the J end by 4 bases, with 9 bases between. The CDR3 runs to 14 residues. Germline assignment: CDR1 SGHNT and CDR2 YENEEA. CDR3 in DNA: TGTGCCAGCAGCTTAGAGGCAGGGCGCACTGAAGCTTTCTTT. As protein: CASSLEAGRTEAFF.

The gene calls are TRBV5-1 and TRBJ2-7; 8 nucleotides align to TRBD1. CDR3 size: 15 residues. Trimming took 0 bases from V and 3 from J; bases not matched to a gene: 5. Germline CDR1 reads SGHRS; CDR2 reads YFSETQ. CDR3 sequence (DNA): TGCGCCAGCAGCTTGGGGCCGGGACAGGACTACGAGCAGTACTTC. It codes for CASSLGPGQDYEQYF.

This chain joins TRBV6-2 or TRBV6-3 and TRBJ2-1; D is unresolved. The germline V gene encodes CDR1 MNHEY and CDR2 SVGEGT. This CDR3 spans 13 amino acids. V lost 5 bases and J 0 bases, leaving 5 bases between the germline ends. In DNA, the CDR3 is TGTGCCAGCAGTCCCGGCTCCTACAATGAGCAGTTCTTC. Protein product: CASSPGSYNEQFF.

The V gene is TRBV11-2, the J gene TRBJ1-3; D unclear. CDR1 is SGHAT, CDR2 FQNNGV, per germline. The CDR3 is 14 amino acids. The V end lost 5 bases, the J end lost 8 bases, and 16 bases lay between the germline ends. The CDR3 sequence: CASSAPEGAYTIYF. The CDR3 DNA is TGTGCCAGCAGCGCACCGGAGGGTGCGTACACCATATATTTT. Using reference TRBV11-2 and TRBJ1-3 for the parts outside the CDR3, the full variable domain is EAGVAQSPRYKIIEKRQSVAFWCNPISGHATLYWYQQILGQGPKLLIQFQNNGVVDDSQLPKDRFSAERLKGVDSTLKIQPAKLEDSAVYLCASSAPEGAYTIYFGEGSWLTVV.

The chain joins TRBV10-1 to TRBJ2-1, with 8 bases aligning to TRBD1. V shed 8 bases, J shed 3 bases, and the junction held 3 bases outside the gene matches. Per the germline V gene, CDR1 is WNHNN and CDR2 is SYGVQD (reference sequence). This CDR3 region has 13 residues. CDR3 protein: CASGGQDYNEQFF. The CDR3 DNA sequence: TGCGCCAGCGGGGGACAGGACTACAATGAGCAGTTCTTC.

V usage is TRBV7-8 and J usage is TRBJ2-5; D is uncertain. CDR3 length: 13 residues. V was clipped by 7 bases and J by 1 base, with 10 bases between them. Germline V gives CDR1 SGHVS, CDR2 FQNEAQ. This CDR3 is CASKPWAQETQYF. The CDR3 DNA sequence: TGTGCCAGCAAACCATGGGCCCAAGAGACCCAGTACTTC.

The gene calls are TRBV30 and TRBJ1-1, with D perhaps TRBD1 (5 bases). This CDR3 contains 11 residues. Germline-derived CDR1 and CDR2 are GTSNPN and SVGIG (reference sequence). V lost 5 bases to trimming and J lost 10 bases, with 14 bases between them. The CDR3 protein is CAWVEGRGAFF. In nucleotides, the CDR3 is TGTGCCTGGGTAGAGGGGAGGGGAGCTTTCTTT.

This chain links TRBV30 with TRBJ1-2, with 8 bases that match TRBD1. V was clipped by 6 bases and J by 5 bases; unmatched bases: 11. The germline V gene has CDR1 GTSNPN and CDR2 SVGIG (reference sequence). This CDR3 is built from 14 residues. CDR3 protein: CACWDRIGAYGYTF. Here the CDR3 DNA reads TGTGCCTGTTGGGACAGGATAGGTGCGTATGGCTACACCTTC.

V is TRBV2 and J is TRBJ2-3, with D tentatively TRBD2 (5 bases). This CDR3 has 16 residues. Germline V gene sequence: CDR1 SNHLY, CDR2 FYNNEI. V was shortened by 7 bases and J by 0 bases, with 17 bases between the two germline ends. The CDR3 loop reads CASTERRVPSTDTQYF. The CDR3 DNA follows: TGTGCCAGCACCGAGCGGCGGGTCCCTAGCACAGATACGCAGTATTTT.

The rearrangement joins TRBV19 to TRBJ2-3; D may be TRBD1 (5 bases). The CDR3 length is 16 residues. The germline V and J ends were trimmed by 4 bases and 2 bases, with 16 bases remaining between them. Germline CDR1 reads LNHDA; CDR2 reads SQIVND (reference sequence). CDR3 DNA sequence: TGTGCCAGTAGTACACGGACGGGCAGGGCCACAGATACGCAGTATTTT. Translated, it gives CASSTRTGRATDTQYF. Complete variable domain (other parts from reference TRBV19 and TRBJ2-3): DGGITQSPKYLFRKEGQNVTLSCEQNLNHDAMYWYRQDPGQGLRLIYYSQIVNDFQKGDIAEGYSVSREKKESFPLTVTSAQKNPTAFYLCASSTRTGRATDTQYFGPGTRLTVL.

J is TRBJ1-2 and V is TRBV19; 10 bases are a match to TRBD1. The CDR3 runs to 15 residues. The ends lost 5 bases at V and 7 bases at J; junction bases unmatched: 10. CDR1 is LNHDA, CDR2 SQIVND, per germline (reference sequence). The DNA of the CDR3 is TGTGCCAGTAGTCGACAGGGGGCAGGGGATTCTGGCTACACCTTC. It yields the protein CASSRQGAGDSGYTF.